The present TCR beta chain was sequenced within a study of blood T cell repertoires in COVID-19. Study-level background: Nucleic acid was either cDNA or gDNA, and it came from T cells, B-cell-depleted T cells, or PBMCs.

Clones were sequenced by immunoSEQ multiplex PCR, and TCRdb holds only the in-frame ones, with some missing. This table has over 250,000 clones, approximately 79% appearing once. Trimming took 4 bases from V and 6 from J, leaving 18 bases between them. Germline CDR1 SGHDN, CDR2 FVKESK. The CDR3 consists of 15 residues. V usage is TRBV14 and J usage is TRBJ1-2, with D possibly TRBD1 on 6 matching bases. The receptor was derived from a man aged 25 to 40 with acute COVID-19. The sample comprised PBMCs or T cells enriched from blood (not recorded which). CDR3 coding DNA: TGTGCCAGCAGCCCCCACAGGGTTGAAAGGGATGGCTACACCTTC. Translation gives CASSPHRVERDGYTF. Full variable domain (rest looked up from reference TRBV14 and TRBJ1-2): EAGVTQFPSHSVIEKGQTVTLRCDPISGHDNLYWYRRVMGKEIKFLLHFVKESKQDESGMPNNRFLAERTGGTYSTLKVQPAELEDSGVYFCASSPHRVERDGYTFGSGTRLTVV.